The 7 T cell receptor beta chains listed next were all sequenced from one sample in a study of shared clonotypes between healthy human individuals. Sequencing was performed with immunoSEQ multiplex PCR; in TCRdb, only in-frame clones are kept and a portion is missing. The table lists about half a million clones, 81% of them singletons. Sample: PBMCs. The receptors were gathered from a woman in her forties in good health. Some clones in this sample may be carry-over from other donors' samples.

V usage is TRBV10-3 and J usage is TRBJ2-7; 12 bases match TRBD1. CDR3 length equals 13 residues. Trimming took 6 bases from V and 6 from J; bases not matched to a gene: 3. The germline V gene has CDR1 ENHRY and CDR2 SYGVKD. CDR3 in DNA: TGTGCCATCAGGGGGACAGGGGGCGGCGAGCAGTACTTC. Residues: CAIRGTGGGEQYF.

V gene TRBV4-2 combines with J gene TRBJ1-3; D is ambiguous. The CDR3 contains 15 residues. CDR1 and CDR2 from the germline V gene are LGHNA and YNFKEQ. The V end lost 0 bases, the J end lost 0 bases, and 6 bases lay between the germline ends. CDR3 bases: TGTGCCAGCAGCCAAGACTGGAGCTCTGGAAACACCATATATTTT. It is translated as CASSQDWSSGNTIYF.

This sequence joins TRBV5-1 and TRBJ2-7, with D possibly matching TRBD2 (6 bases). The germline V and J ends were trimmed by 4 bases and 5 bases, with 16 bases remaining between them. Germline CDR1 is SGHRS and CDR2 is YFSETQ. The CDR3 is made up of 14 amino acids. The CDR3: CASSRTPGGDEQYF. CDR3 sequence (DNA): TGCGCCAGCAGCCGGACACCTGGAGGGGACGAGCAGTACTTC.

As to this clone: The same CDR3 is also encoded by other DNA sequences in this sample. This chain connects TRBV6-6 to TRBJ1-5; D unresolved. Germline CDR1 and CDR2: MNHNY and SVGAGI (reference sequence). V was trimmed by 2 bases and J by 1 base, leaving 3 bases between them. This CDR3 region has 13 residues. CDR3 bases: TGTGCCAGCAGTTACGGGAGCAATCAGCCCCAGCATTTT. As protein: CASSYGSNQPQHF.

The gene calls are TRBV7-2 and TRBJ1-5; no reliable D call. The CDR3 runs 12 residues. Germline CDR1 is SGHTA and CDR2 is FQGNSA. The V end lost 6 bases, the J end lost 7 bases, and 10 bases lay between the germline ends. The CDR3 loop is CASSTGKQPQHF. CDR3 DNA: TGTGCCAGCAGTACCGGGAAGCAGCCCCAGCATTTT.

The chain joins TRBV7-9 to TRBJ2-1; 10 bases are a match to TRBD2. The J segment lost 5 bases and the V segment lost 1 base, leaving 14 bases of the junction unmatched. CDR3 length equals 19 residues. Germline-derived CDR1 and CDR2 are SEHNR and FQNEAQ (reference sequence). The CDR3 nucleotides read TGTGCCAGCAGCTTAGTGGCTGGCCCGTTAGCGGGAGGCCACAATGAGCAGTTCTTC. Translated, it gives CASSLVAGPLAGGHNEQFF.

V and J are TRBV7-9 and TRBJ2-1, with unresolved D. The germline gives CDR1 SEHNR, CDR2 FQNEAQ (reference sequence). This CDR3 spans 11 amino acids. V lost 5 bases, J lost 8 bases, and 7 bases lay in between. The CDR3 here is CASSQWYEQFF. The CDR3 DNA reads TGTGCCAGCAGCCAGTGGTATGAGCAGTTCTTC.